The next 25 T cell receptor beta chains were all read from a single sample in a study of cytomegalovirus exposure and HLA in healthy donors. Primers: 60 Vbeta forward and 13 Jbeta reverse. This table comes from immunoSEQ multiplex PCR, and its TCRdb copy is limited to in-frame clones, with some not included. The sample yields about 120,000 clones, about 70% seen once. Source material: PBMCs. The receptors come from a woman aged 25 to 39 in good health and CMV-seronegative.

This clone was detected a few times. This rearrangement joins TRBV6-1 to TRBJ2-3, with 10 bases matching TRBD2. There are 15 residues in the CDR3. Germline V gives CDR1 MNHNS, CDR2 SASEGT. Trimming cost V 0 bases and J 4 bases; bases outside gene matches: 1. DNA of the CDR3: TGTGCCAGCAGTGAAGCGCTAGCGGGAGCAGATACGCAGTATTTT. Residues: CASSEALAGADTQYF.

The chain links TRBV5-1 to TRBJ2-5; TRBD1 matches 7 bases. The CDR3 extends over 13 amino acids. CDR1 and CDR2 from the germline V gene are SGHRS and YFSETQ. The J segment lost 4 bases and the V segment lost 5 bases, leaving 5 bases of the junction unmatched. The DNA for the CDR3 is TGCGCCAGCAGTTTCGGGACAGTAGAGACCCAGTACTTC. Translation: CASSFGTVETQYF.

The V gene is TRBV6-5, the J gene TRBJ1-1, with 7 bases lining up with TRBD1. CDR1 and CDR2 from the germline V gene are MNHEY and SVGAGI. Unmatched junction bases numbered 6, after V lost 4 bases and J lost 1 base. CDR3 length equals 15 residues. The DNA for the CDR3 is TGTGCCAGCAGTTGGACTGGGACAGCGAACACTGAAGCTTTCTTT. Protein: CASSWTGTANTEAFF.

The chain is built from TRBV7-2 and TRBJ1-2, with a tentative D call TRBD1 (6 bases). Germline V gene lookup returns CDR1 SGHTA and CDR2 FQGNSA. The CDR3 consists of 13 residues. V was pared by 4 bases and J by 4 bases, with 10 bases between. CDR3 in amino acids: CASSYREGYGYTF. The CDR3 DNA reads TGTGCCAGCAGCTACAGGGAAGGCTATGGCTACACCTTC.

The chain links TRBV5-1 to TRBJ2-2; 13 nucleotides line up with TRBD2. CDR3 size: 19 residues. The V and J ends lost 7 bases and 3 bases, in that order; junction bases with no gene match: 15. From germline, CDR1 is SGHRS and CDR2 YFSETQ. CDR3 loop: CASRRTSGSDGSDTGELFF. The CDR3 region has the DNA TGCGCCAGCCGCCGGACTAGCGGGAGTGATGGGTCTGACACCGGGGAGCTGTTTTTT.

In its sample, this clone was seen many times. The CDR3 bases are TGTGCCAGCAGCCCAGGACAGGGGCCCGAATTTGGCACCTTC. Encoded protein: CASSPGQGPEFGTF. This chain joins TRBV9 and TRBJ1-2, with 9 bases matching TRBD1. After removal of 4 bases from V and 13 bases from J, the junction contained 14 bases not matched to a gene. CDR1 and CDR2 (germline): SGDLS, YYNGEE. The CDR3 loop spans 14 amino acids.

The chain employs TRBV7-8 and TRBJ2-7, with a tentative D call TRBD2 (5 bases). The germline CDR1 and CDR2 sequences are SGHVS and FQNEAQ. V lost 5 bases and J 7 bases, leaving 15 bases between the germline ends. The CDR3 is 13 residues long. The CDR3 coding sequence is TGTGCCAGCAGCCCAAGTGAGAGAGGGGAGCAGTACTTC. This translates into CASSPSERGEQYF. Full variable domain (remainder filled in from reference TRBV7-8 and TRBJ2-7): GAGVSQSPRYKVAKRGQDVALRCDPISGHVSLFWYQQALGQGPEFLTYFQNEAQLDKSGLPSDRFFAERPEGSVSTLKIQRTQQEDSAVYLCASSPSERGEQYFGPGTRLTVT.

The genes are TRBV5-1 and TRBJ1-1; unclear D gene. In germline, CDR1 is SGHRS, CDR2 YFSETQ. The CDR3 consists of 15 residues. Trimming removed 0 bases at V and 4 bases at J, with 13 bases between. DNA for the CDR3: TGCGCCAGCAGCTTGGCCGGAGGGCCGGGCACTGAAGCTTTCTTT. Encoded protein: CASSLAGGPGTEAFF.

This clone was counted between two and nine times. This CDR3 is CASSFWAVTSSYEQYF. The DNA of the CDR3 is TGTGCCAGCAGCTTCTGGGCAGTAACCAGCTCCTACGAGCAGTACTTC. The chain has TRBV13 and TRBJ2-7; D is unresolved. Per the germline V gene, CDR1 is PRHDT and CDR2 is FYEKMQ (reference sequence). CDR3 length equals 16 residues. V was clipped by 3 bases and J by 0 bases, with 15 bases between them.

V usage is TRBV28 and J usage is TRBJ2-7; D is uncertain. V shed 5 bases and J shed 3 bases, with 11 bases lying between them. CDR1 is MDHEN, CDR2 SYDVKM, per germline. The CDR3 runs to 13 residues. Written as DNA, the CDR3 is TGTGCCAGCAGTGCGCTAGGATACTACGAGCAGTACTTC. Its protein is CASSALGYYEQYF.

The chain couples TRBV27 to TRBJ1-2; 8 bases align to TRBD1. J lost 4 bases, V lost 6 bases, and 7 bases had no gene match. Germline V gives CDR1 MNHEY, CDR2 SMNVEV (reference sequence). This CDR3 is 14 amino acids long. The CDR3 loop reads CASRSGTGLYGYTF. The CDR3, as DNA: TGTGCCAGCAGATCCGGGACAGGTCTCTATGGCTACACCTTC.

This clone was seen a few times. This sequence joins TRBV6-6 and TRBJ2-7; 12 bases match TRBD2. CDR3 length: 14 residues. Germline lookup yields CDR1 MNHNY and CDR2 SVGAGI (reference sequence). J was trimmed by 6 bases and V by 7 bases; bases with no gene match: 7. The chain's CDR3 is CASTPSGLAGEQYF. CDR3 DNA sequence: TGTGCCAGCACCCCGTCGGGACTAGCGGGCGAGCAGTACTTC.

This clone came up a few times. The rearrangement uses TRBV4-1 and TRBJ2-7, with 9 bases matching TRBD2. CDR3 length: 17 amino acids. CDR1 is MGHRA and CDR2 is YSYEKL in the germline V gene. The J segment lost 2 bases and the V segment lost 3 bases, leaving 11 bases of the junction unmatched. CDR3: CASSHEGGGGYPYEQYF. The DNA of the CDR3 is TGCGCCAGCAGCCACGAAGGCGGGGGGGGCTATCCCTACGAGCAGTACTTC.

The chain has TRBV10-1 and TRBJ2-1; 7 nucleotides line up with TRBD2. Losses at the gene ends were 2 bases for V and 4 bases for J; bases not matched to a gene: 5. From germline, CDR1 is WNHNN and CDR2 SYGVQD (reference sequence). This CDR3 comprises 15 residues. CDR3 nucleotides: TGCGCCAGCAGTGAGCCGGGCGGGAGATACAATGAGCAGTTCTTC. Encoded protein: CASSEPGGRYNEQFF.

The rearrangement uses TRBV7-2 and TRBJ1-5; D unresolved. The V gene lost 5 bases and the J gene lost 9 bases, with 14 bases spanning the gap. CDR3 length: 13 amino acids. Per germline, CDR1 SGHTA and CDR2 FQGNSA. In DNA form, the CDR3 reads TGTGCCAGCAGCCCAGGTCCGGATCGGCCCCAGCATTTT. Encoded protein: CASSPGPDRPQHF.

The chain couples TRBV2 to TRBJ2-2; D remains ambiguous. Between the trimmed V and J ends, which lost 10 bases and 1 base, there was a span of 13 bases. Per germline, CDR1 SNHLY and CDR2 FYNNEI. CDR3 size: 14 residues. The CDR3 region has the DNA TGTGCCACCGAGGCCGCTGAGAACACCGGGGAGCTGTTTTTT. It specifies CATEAAENTGELFF.

The genes are TRBV7-2 and TRBJ1-1; D not certain. This CDR3 region has 12 residues. Trimming cost V 3 bases and J 5 bases, with 7 bases left between them. The germline V gene encodes CDR1 SGHTA and CDR2 FQGNSA. Written as DNA, the CDR3 is TGTGCCAGCAGCTTGAGAGGAACTGAAGCTTTCTTT. Protein sequence: CASSLRGTEAFF. The full variable domain, with the rest looked up from reference TRBV7-2 and TRBJ1-1, is GAGVSQSPSNKVTEKGKDVELRCDPISGHTALYWYRQSLGQGLEFLIYFQGNSAPDKSGLPSDRFSAERTGGSVSTLTIQRTQQEDSAVYLCASSLRGTEAFFGQGTRLTVV.

The genes are TRBV6-5 and TRBJ1-1; tentative D call: TRBD1 (6 bases). Deletions cut 4 bases from V and 0 bases from J, with 9 bases between. This CDR3 contains 14 residues. Germline V gene data show CDR1 as MNHEY and CDR2 as SVGAGI. This CDR3 is CASSSGQLNTEAFF. The CDR3 coding sequence is TGTGCCAGCAGTTCCGGACAGTTGAACACTGAAGCTTTCTTT.

This clone was counted only a few times. The chain links TRBV27 to TRBJ1-5; possibly TRBD1 for D (5 bases). From germline, CDR1 is MNHEY and CDR2 SMNVEV (reference sequence). This CDR3 is built from 18 residues. V gave up 2 bases and J gave up 0 bases, with 17 bases separating them. CDR3 sequence: CASSLRPGSGYSNQPQHF. Written as DNA, the CDR3 is TGTGCCAGCAGTTTACGTCCAGGGTCAGGGTATAGCAATCAGCCCCAGCATTTT.

In this sample, this clone turned up a few times. The chain employs TRBV2 and TRBJ1-1, with TRBD1 identical over 9 bases. Germline CDR1 SNHLY, CDR2 FYNNEI. This CDR3 comprises 15 residues. After removal of 7 bases from V and 4 bases from J, the junction contained 10 bases not matched to a gene. The CDR3 nucleotides are TGTGCCAGCATGCCCCGGGGACAGGGCCCCACTGAAGCTTTCTTT. Its translation is CASMPRGQGPTEAFF. Drawing the rest from reference TRBV2 and TRBJ1-1, the complete variable domain is EPEVTQTPSHQVTQMGQEVILRCVPISNHLYFYWYRQILGQKVEFLVSFYNNEISEKSEIFDDQFSVERPDGSNFTLKIRSTKLEDSAMYFCASMPRGQGPTEAFFGQGTRLTVV.

As regards this clone: Sequence at one end of the junction differs from germline and may be a read error. This chain uses TRBV6-1 with TRBJ2-7, with D tentatively TRBD1 (6 bases). CDR1 and CDR2 (germline): MNHNS, SASEGT. The CDR3 is 14 amino acids. For the CDR3, the DNA is TGTGCCAGCAGAGAAGACAGGAGAGGATTCGAGCAGTACTTC. This encodes CASREDRRGFEQYF.

The chain is built from TRBV27 and TRBJ1-1; D not resolved. The CDR3 runs 15 residues. Germline CDR1 MNHEY, CDR2 SMNVEV (reference sequence). V was shortened by 2 bases and J by 1 base, with 11 bases between the two germline ends. The DNA of the CDR3 is TGTGCCAGCAGTTTAAGCGAGTATGGGAACACTGAAGCTTTCTTT. It yields the protein CASSLSEYGNTEAFF.

This chain uses TRBV19 with TRBJ1-2, with 9 nucleotides matching TRBD1. This CDR3 has 16 amino acids. Per the germline V gene, CDR1 is LNHDA and CDR2 is SQIVND (reference sequence). The V gene end was trimmed by 6 bases and the J gene end by 1 base; junction bases not matched to a gene: 9. The CDR3 here is CASRRERTGVNYGYTF. As DNA, the CDR3 is TGTGCCAGTAGGCGGGAGAGGACAGGGGTTAACTATGGCTACACCTTC.

The chain couples TRBV2 to TRBJ1-2; the match to TRBD1 covers 7 bases. The germline gives CDR1 SNHLY, CDR2 FYNNEI. The CDR3 is 15 residues long. The J segment lost 8 bases and the V segment lost 7 bases, leaving 16 bases of the junction unmatched. The CDR3 DNA sequence: TGTGCCAGCACACGCGGGATACAGGGGTCGGAAGGCTACACCTTC. Residues: CASTRGIQGSEGYTF.

V and J are TRBV30 and TRBJ1-5; D is perhaps TRBD1 (6 bases). V lost 2 bases to trimming and J lost 7 bases, with 12 bases between them. The germline gives CDR1 GTSNPN, CDR2 SVGIG (reference sequence). CDR3 length equals 13 residues. CDR3: CAWSLKGDQPQHF. CDR3 DNA: TGTGCCTGGAGTTTAAAGGGGGACCAGCCCCAGCATTTT. Full variable domain (outside the CDR3, taken from reference TRBV30 and TRBJ1-5): SQTIHQWPATLVQPVGSPLSLECTVEGTSNPNLYWYRQAAGRGLQLLFYSVGIGQISSEVPQNLSASRPQDRQFILSSKKLLLSDSGFYLCAWSLKGDQPQHFGDGTRLSIL.